Sequencing of this T cell receptor (beta chain) was carried out in a study of identical twins. To note about this clonotype: The antigen is undetermined.

Overall study findings and caveats: For cord blood, abundant beta clonotypes had fewer insertions, unlike memory repertoires, which showed none. Cross-sectional statistics underpinned the conclusions; the same donors were not followed. Models underpredicted monozygotic twin sharing of out-of-frame TCR alpha.

TCRdb re-analysed the 5' RACE reads in MiXCR, keeping a single row per CDR3 protein. In the table there are over 550,000 distinct CDR3 sequences, 7% to 7.5% of which are singletons. CDR1 is SEHNR and CDR2 is FQNEAQ in the germline V gene (reference sequence). The CDR3 is 14 amino acids. V lost 5 bases and J 4 bases, leaving 12 bases between the germline ends. A further study also used this sample, focusing on yellow fever vaccine responses in identical twins.

This sequence was found in a woman aged 18-29 years in good health. The chain has TRBV7-9 and TRBJ1-3; tentative D call: TRBD1 (6 bases). Material: PBMCs. CDR3 residues: CASSLDSEGNTIYF. The CDR3 nucleotides read TGTGCCAGCAGCCTGGACAGTGAGGGAAACACCATATATTTT.